This T cell receptor (beta chain) was identified in a study of T cells in Graves' hyperthyroidism and ophthalmopathy. This clonotype was picked up a small number of times. RNA transcripts were the template for amplifying TCR beta CDR3 regions. Initially, a first-round RT-PCR of the TCR CDR3 employed the HTBI primer set. TCRdb independently ran MiXCR on the multiplex PCR reads; one entry per CDR3 protein. Altogether around 180,000 distinct CDR3 sequences are present, approximately 15% being singletons, with the ten largest covering about 31%. Germline-derived CDR1 and CDR2 are SGDLS and YYNGEE. This CDR3 region has 15 residues. V lost 0 bases, J lost 0 bases, and 8 bases lay in between.

The rearrangement uses TRBV9 and TRBJ2-3; D uncertain. The sequenced sample was blood. The TCR was taken from a woman between 45 and 65 years old with Graves' hyperthyroidism. The CDR3, as DNA: TGTGCCAGCAGCGTAGAAGGTACTAGCACAGATACGCAGTATTTT. Translated: CASSVEGTSTDTQYF.